The 19 T cell receptor beta chains presented below share a single source sample, sequenced in a study of human T cells and chemical hapten exposure. From the RACE reads, TCRdb called clonotypes with MiXCR, one entry per CDR3 protein. The data hold 280,000 or so distinct CDR3 sequences, with just under 8% observed a single time. The time point: pre-sensitization, week 0. Treatment specified: therapeutic diphenylcyclopropenone sensitization with weekly scalp DPC. The specimen comprised whole blood, sampled in connection with sensitization to the hapten diphenylcyclopropenone (DPC). The receptors were gathered from a man aged 18 to 29 with alopecia areata. Some clones in this sample may be carry-over from other donors' samples.

This clonotype was seen at least ten times. V is TRBV6-2 or TRBV6-3 and J is TRBJ2-2, with 7 bases lining up with TRBD1. CDR1 is MNHEY, CDR2 SVGEGT, per germline. This CDR3 contains 15 residues. V dropped 1 base and J dropped 6; count of bases not matched to a gene: 5. The CDR3 bases are TGTGCCAGCAGTTACTACAGACAGGGCGCCGGGGAGCTGTTTTTT. It translates to CASSYYRQGAGELFF.

This clonotype has at least ten counts. The DNA of the CDR3 is TGCGCCAGCAGCCAAGAGGCTAGCGGGGGGGCGACAGATACGCAGTATTTT. Translated: CASSQEASGGATDTQYF. V usage is TRBV4-1 and J usage is TRBJ2-3; 12 nucleotides line up with TRBD2. Germline V gene sequence: CDR1 MGHRA, CDR2 YSYEKL. Trimming at V came to 0 bases and at J to 3 bases, leaving 4 bases not matched to a gene. This CDR3 contains 17 residues.

This chain joins TRBV12-3 or TRBV12-4 and TRBJ1-5, with TRBD1 as a possible D gene (5 bases). There are 14 residues in the CDR3. V lost 1 base to trimming and J lost 5 bases, with 9 bases between them. DNA of the CDR3: TGTGCCAGCAGTTTAGGCGGGGGGTATCAGCCCCAGCATTTT. Translating gives CASSLGGGYQPQHF.

Ten or more counts support this clonotype. V is TRBV4-2 and J is TRBJ1-2, with D perhaps TRBD1 (5 bases). The germline V gene encodes CDR1 LGHNA and CDR2 YNFKEQ. This CDR3 is built from 16 residues. Deletions cut 3 bases from V and 8 bases from J, with 22 bases between. The CDR3 bases are TGTGCCAGCAGCCACCCCATTCTCCGGACAACAGAAGGCTACACCTTC. This encodes CASSHPILRTTEGYTF.

V and J are TRBV29-1 and TRBJ2-7; possible D gene TRBD2, 5 bases. The ends were cut back, 4 bases at V and 7 bases at J, with 14 bases in the middle. Germline CDR1 and CDR2: SQVTM and ANQGSEA. The CDR3 sequence is 12 residues long. CDR3 DNA: TGCAGCGTTGGAGTAGGCAGGAGGGAGCAGTACTTC. Translating it yields CSVGVGRREQYF.

This clonotype was observed at least ten times. The chain has TRBV7-2 and TRBJ1-1; D uncertain. The CDR3 runs to 13 residues. Germline lookup yields CDR1 SGHTA and CDR2 FQGNSA. Between the trimmed V and J ends, which lost 5 bases and 2 bases, there was a span of 9 bases. In nucleotides, the CDR3 is TGTGCCAGCAGCCCGACGGGAAACACTGAAGCTTTCTTT. Translation gives CASSPTGNTEAFF.

V is TRBV25-1 and J is TRBJ2-7; D might be TRBD1 or TRBD2, each matching 5 bases. V was clipped by 2 bases and J by 3 bases, with 17 bases between them. This CDR3 is built from 16 residues. Per the germline V gene, CDR1 is MGHDK and CDR2 is SYGVNS. The CDR3 is CASSEVGDVGDYEQYF. The CDR3 coding sequence is TGTGCCAGCAGTGAAGTCGGGGACGTCGGTGACTACGAGCAGTACTTC.

This clonotype was observed many times. The chain employs TRBV12-3 or TRBV12-4 and TRBJ2-7; a possible D gene is TRBD1 (6 bases). The CDR3 extends over 14 amino acids. Trimming left V 4 bases short and J 5 bases short, with 15 bases between. CDR3 amino acids: CASSSGNRVDEQYF. In DNA form, the CDR3 reads TGTGCCAGCAGTTCGGGAAACAGGGTGGACGAGCAGTACTTC.

This rearrangement joins TRBV29-1 to TRBJ2-3; 10 bases agree with TRBD1. This CDR3 is 13 amino acids long. Germline CDR1 reads SQVTM; CDR2 reads ANQGSEA. The J segment lost 4 bases and the V segment lost 8 bases, leaving 6 bases of the junction unmatched. Written as DNA, the CDR3 is TGCAGCTACGACAGGGGGCTCCCAGATACGCAGTATTTT. It codes for CSYDRGLPDTQYF.

This chain connects TRBV4-3 to TRBJ2-7; 8 bases match TRBD1. This CDR3 has 15 residues. Germline CDR1 reads LGHNA; CDR2 reads YSLEER. V dropped 1 base and J dropped 0; count of bases not matched to a gene: 2. CDR3 sequence: CASSQGQGTSYEQYF. CDR3 DNA sequence: TGCGCCAGCAGCCAAGGACAGGGGACCTCCTACGAGCAGTACTTC.

The chain carries TRBV29-1 and TRBJ1-2; D is ambiguous. CDR1 is SQVTM and CDR2 is ANQGSEA in the germline V gene. V lost 5 bases to trimming and J lost 3 bases, with 4 bases between them. The CDR3 spans 10 residues. The CDR3 spells CSVSDYGYTF. The CDR3 DNA sequence: TGCAGCGTTTCCGACTATGGCTACACCTTC.

The chain joins TRBV5-1 to TRBJ2-5, with D possibly being TRBD2 (5 bases). The ends were cut back, 3 bases at V and 1 base at J, with 10 bases in the middle. This CDR3 has 14 amino acids. Germline-derived CDR1 and CDR2 are SGHRS and YFSETQ. The CDR3 region has the DNA TGCGCCAGCAGCTACTCTGGGAGCCAAGAGACCCAGTACTTC. Translated, it gives CASSYSGSQETQYF.

This clonotype was seen repeatedly, ten times or more. J is TRBJ1-2 and V is TRBV4-3, with TRBD1 identical over 10 bases. CDR3 length: 15 amino acids. Germline V gene lookup returns CDR1 LGHNA and CDR2 YSLEER. The J segment lost 11 bases and the V segment lost 4 bases, leaving 13 bases of the junction unmatched. CDR3 residues: CASSPHPGTGDTYTF. Here the CDR3 DNA reads TGCGCCAGCAGCCCCCACCCCGGGACAGGGGATACATACACCTTC.

This clonotype was observed a few times. The V gene is TRBV29-1, the J gene TRBJ1-5; D not certain. Trimming took 7 bases from V and 0 from J, leaving 7 bases between them. Germline V gene sequence: CDR1 SQVTM, CDR2 ANQGSEA. This CDR3 is 12 amino acids long. CDR3 sequence: CSATYSNQPQHF. Here the CDR3 DNA reads TGCAGCGCGACATATAGCAATCAGCCCCAGCATTTT.

This chain links TRBV11-2 with TRBJ1-5; 7 positions match TRBD1. Per germline, CDR1 SGHAT and CDR2 FQNNGV. The CDR3 is 15 amino acids. V trimming: 5 bases; J trimming: 0 bases; junction bases outside the gene matches: 4. The CDR3 sequence is CASSPNRGSNQPQHF. DNA for the CDR3: TGTGCCAGCAGCCCGAACAGGGGTAGCAATCAGCCCCAGCATTTT.

This clonotype has only a few counts. The chain employs TRBV12-3 or TRBV12-4 and TRBJ1-2; D gene ambiguous. V lost 6 bases and J lost 2, with 13 bases in between. The CDR3 runs to 14 residues. CDR3 sequence reads: CASSRISGNYGYTF. CDR3 sequence (DNA): TGTGCCAGCAGCCGTATCAGTGGGAACTATGGCTACACCTTC.

This chain uses TRBV4-2 with TRBJ2-3; TRBD2 is a possible D gene (5 bases). Deletions cut 1 base from V and 1 base from J, with 9 bases between. The CDR3 loop spans 15 amino acids. CDR1 is LGHNA and CDR2 is YNFKEQ in the germline V gene. Here the CDR3 DNA reads TGTGCCAGCAGCCAAGTTAGCGCTGGCACAGATACGCAGTATTTT. Its translation: CASSQVSAGTDTQYF.

The chain is built from TRBV4-3 and TRBJ2-3; no clear D. The CDR3 is made up of 18 amino acids. The germline V and J ends were trimmed by 5 bases and 4 bases, with 25 bases remaining between them. Germline CDR1 is LGHNA and CDR2 is YSLEER. This chain's CDR3 is CASSFNSPMGGGADTQYF. Here the CDR3 DNA reads TGCGCCAGCAGCTTTAATTCGCCCATGGGCGGTGGAGCAGATACGCAGTATTTT.

This chain connects TRBV7-7 to TRBJ1-1; the D is unclear. V was clipped by 3 bases and J by 0 bases, with 11 bases between them. This CDR3 spans 15 amino acids. Germline CDR1 reads SSHAT; CDR2 reads FNYEAQ (reference sequence). CDR3 sequence reads: CASSFMVQLNTEAFF. In DNA form, the CDR3 reads TGTGCCAGCAGCTTTATGGTCCAGTTGAACACTGAAGCTTTCTTT.